These 9 T cell receptor beta chains were sequenced from one sample in a study. Amplification of TRBV12-4/TRBJ1-2 clonotypes used adaptor-ligated barcode primers. MiXCR, run by TCRdb on the multiplex PCR reads, gives a single entry per CDR3 protein. This sample has more than 850 distinct CDR3 sequences; approximately 6.2% occur once, and the top ten carry roughly 18%. Sequences were obtained from memory CD4+ T cells sorted from blood. Subset given: memory CD4+ T cells, CD4+CD45RO+CD25-. The origin of the receptors is a female donor with breast cancer.

This clonotype is labeled large (0.1 to 1%). The chain carries TRBV12-3 or TRBV12-4 and TRBJ1-2; 7 bases align to TRBD1. The J segment lost 8 bases and the V segment lost 6 bases, leaving 6 bases of the junction unmatched. This CDR3 region has 12 residues. Here the CDR3 DNA reads TGTGCCAGCAGCACCCGGGACAGAGGCTACACCTTC. This translates into CASSTRDRGYTF.

This clonotype qualifies as medium-sized. The chain joins TRBV12-3 or TRBV12-4 to TRBJ1-2; D is undetermined. The ends were cut back, 8 bases at V and 4 bases at J, with 8 bases in the middle. The CDR3 is 11 residues long. The chain's CDR3 is CASSYRYGYTF. CDR3 sequence (DNA): TGTGCCAGCTCATACCGCTATGGCTACACCTTC.

This clonotype is judged medium-sized. The CDR3 is CASSRTRIYGYTF. DNA of the CDR3: TGTGCCAGCAGTCGAACCCGAATCTATGGCTACACCTTC. The chain links TRBV12-3 or TRBV12-4 to TRBJ1-2; D unclear. V dropped 5 bases and J dropped 4 bases, with 11 bases sitting between them. The CDR3 runs to 13 residues.

By share, this clonotype counts as medium-sized (0.01 to 0.1%). CDR3 nucleotide sequence: TGTGCCACCGCCCGGGGTTCGGGTGGCTACACCTTC. Translation: CATARGSGGYTF. The V gene is TRBV12-3 or TRBV12-4, the J gene TRBJ1-2; D is uncertain. Trimming pared 10 bases from V and 7 bases from J, leaving 16 bases between. CDR3 size: 12 residues.

By share of the sample, this clonotype is large. The CDR3 DNA is TGTGCCAGCAGCCGACGCCGGACAGGGCCAAGGGGTGGCTACACCTTC. It encodes CASSRRRTGPRGGYTF. The chain carries TRBV12-3 or TRBV12-4 and TRBJ1-2, with 8 bases that match TRBD1. The CDR3 totals 16 residues. Germline trimming cut 6 bases from V and 7 bases from J; bases unmatched to any gene: 16.

This clonotype is medium-sized within its sample. J is TRBJ1-2 and V is TRBV12-3 or TRBV12-4, with TRBD1 matching over 7 bases. This CDR3 region has 13 residues. V trimming: 6 bases; J trimming: 2 bases; junction bases outside the gene matches: 3. In nucleotides, the CDR3 is TGTGCCAGCAGCGGACAGGACAACTATGGCTACACCTTC. It translates to CASSGQDNYGYTF.

In its sample, this clonotype ranks as medium-sized (0.01 to 0.1%). This chain links TRBV12-3 or TRBV12-4 with TRBJ1-2; TRBD1 might be the D (5 bases). V was pared by 5 bases and J by 4 bases, with 5 bases between. The CDR3 loop spans 11 amino acids. The CDR3 sequence is CASSQGYGYTF. DNA of the CDR3: TGTGCCAGCAGTCAGGGCTATGGCTACACCTTC.

This clonotype is categorized as medium-sized. The chain joins TRBV12-3 or TRBV12-4 to TRBJ1-2, with D perhaps TRBD1 (6 bases). The germline V and J ends were trimmed by 6 bases and 5 bases, with 10 bases remaining between them. This CDR3 is 12 amino acids long. This CDR3 is CASRDSDYGYTF. Here the CDR3 DNA reads TGTGCCAGCAGGGACAGCGATTATGGCTACACCTTC.

This clonotype is medium-sized by share. The chain uses TRBV12-3 or TRBV12-4 and TRBJ1-2; D remains unclear. This CDR3 contains 15 residues. The V gene lost 6 bases and the J gene lost 5 bases, with 19 bases spanning the gap. The CDR3 protein is CASSPIIATPYGYTF. CDR3 nucleotides: TGTGCCAGCAGCCCAATAATAGCGACCCCATATGGCTACACCTTC.